This TCR beta chain comes out of a study of T cells in tuberculosis. Background on the study: IGRA-negative adolescents, IGRA-positive adolescents with latent tuberculosis and adults with active tuberculosis formed this South African cohort. Study-wide points: Active tuberculosis patients had shorter CDR3-alpha; the beta difference was nonsignificant.

The protocol was immunoSEQ multiplex PCR, while the TCRdb copy is restricted to in-frame clones and leaves out a portion. The data hold about 29,000 clones, with just over 90% observed a single time. This CDR3 spans 15 amino acids. CDR1 and CDR2 (germline): LNHDA, SQIVND (reference sequence). V lost 3 bases to trimming and J lost 6 bases, with 12 bases between them. This clone was observed once. The antigen remains undetermined. This clonotype originated in a donor aged 10-35 years with latent tuberculosis or without tuberculosis infection. Sequencing input: PBMCs. The V gene is TRBV19, the J gene TRBJ1-6; D is perhaps TRBD1 (6 bases). The CDR3 region is CASSIPQGSNSPLHF. CDR3 DNA: TGTGCCAGTAGTATCCCACAGGGTTCTAATTCACCCCTCCACTTT.